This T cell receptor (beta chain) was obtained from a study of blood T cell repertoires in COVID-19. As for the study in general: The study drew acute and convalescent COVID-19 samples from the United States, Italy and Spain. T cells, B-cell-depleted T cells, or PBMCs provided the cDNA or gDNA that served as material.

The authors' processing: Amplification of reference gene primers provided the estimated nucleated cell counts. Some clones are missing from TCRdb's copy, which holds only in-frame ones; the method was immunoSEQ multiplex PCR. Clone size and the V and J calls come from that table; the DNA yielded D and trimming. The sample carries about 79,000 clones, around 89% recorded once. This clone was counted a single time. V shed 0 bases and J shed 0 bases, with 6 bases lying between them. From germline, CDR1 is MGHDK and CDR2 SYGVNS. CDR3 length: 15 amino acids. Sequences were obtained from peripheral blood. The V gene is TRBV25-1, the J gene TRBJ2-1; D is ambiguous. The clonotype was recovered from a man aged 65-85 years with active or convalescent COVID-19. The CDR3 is CASSEYLGSYNEQFF. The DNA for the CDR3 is TGTGCCAGCAGTGAATATCTAGGCTCCTACAATGAGCAGTTCTTC.